The clone carrying this T cell receptor beta chain was detected many times. Its specificity is not known. TCR beta VDJ and CDR3 profiles were obtained from a genomic DNA template. TCRdb called the reads again in MiXCR, with one record for every CDR3 protein. The table has 160,000 or so distinct CDR3 sequences, 40% to 55% seen once; the top ten hold more than 0.95%. These data originate in a study of CD8+CD57+ T cells in acquired aplastic anemia. Across the study: Sorted CD4+ and CD8+ cells yielded DNA averaging around 3.2 ug.

The patients chosen for sequencing had shown expansion of CD8+CD57+ cells (detected by flow cytometry). With no exception, the patients had severe acquired aplastic anemia. Whole-study findings and limits: Fewer than 30 shared CD8+ CDR3s appeared highly expressed within patients' immunodominant clones. Patients versus controls showed no significant CD8+ Simpson's diversity difference.

Germline V gene sequence: CDR1 LNHNV, CDR2 YYDKDF (reference sequence). Trimming removed 5 bases from V and 8 bases from J; junction bases left unmatched: 5. The CDR3 is made up of 14 amino acids. The sample comprised sorted CD4+, CD8+, or CD8+CD57+ T cells (not recorded which) from PBMCs. This chain links TRBV15 with TRBJ2-1; 11 bases align to TRBD1. The receptor comes from a human donor with aplastic anemia. This CDR3 is CATSPRDRGYEQFF. Here the CDR3 DNA reads TGTGCCACCAGCCCCCGGGACAGGGGGTATGAGCAGTTCTTC.